The present T cell receptor beta chain was sequenced within a study of tumour-infiltrating T cells in Burkitt lymphoma. V lost 4 bases, J lost 7 bases, and 6 bases stayed unmatched. Germline loops: CDR1 SGHRS, CDR2 YFSETQ. The CDR3 consists of 13 residues. Profiling relied on immunoSEQ multiplex PCR, and the TCRdb table lists in-frame clones only, not all of them. The table has around 980 clones, about four fifths seen once. The origin of this receptor is a human donor with Burkitt lymphoma. Some clones in this sample may be carry-over from other donors' samples. Sequencing was carried out using tumor tissue. This chain uses TRBV5-1 with TRBJ1-1, with TRBD1 identical over 8 bases. CDR3 residues: CASSPGTGLEAFF. Written as DNA, the CDR3 is TGCGCCAGCAGCCCAGGGACAGGTCTTGAAGCTTTCTTT.